This passage covers 13 T cell receptor beta chains from one sample sequenced in a study of radiotherapy plus CTLA-4 blockade in lung cancer. Profiled with immunoSEQ multiplex PCR; TCRdb holds only in-frame clones, not every one. The data hold about 32,000 clones, with around 74% observed a single time. Sequenced material: peripheral blood, taken from a patient treated with radiotherapy plus ipilimumab. These receptors all stem from a human donor with non-small cell lung cancer that progressed on radiotherapy plus ipilimumab.

The CDR3 bases are TGTGCCAGCAGCCCGCTTAAGAACACTGAAGCTTTCTTT. Its translation: CASSPLKNTEAFF. The genes are TRBV7-8 and TRBJ1-1, with D unresolved. The CDR3 is 13 residues long. Germline assignment: CDR1 SGHVS and CDR2 FQNEAQ. Trimming removed 5 bases from V and 1 base from J, with 8 bases in between.

This clone was observed a handful of times. The chain carries TRBV7-9 and TRBJ2-4; no clear D gene. The CDR3 has 14 residues. V was cut by 4 bases and J by 0 bases, with 7 bases left in between. CDR1 SEHNR and CDR2 FQNEAQ come from the germline V gene (reference sequence). For the CDR3, the DNA is TGTGCCAGCAGCTCGACCAAAGCCAAAAACATTCAGTACTTC. This gives the protein CASSSTKAKNIQYF. The whole variable domain, filled in from reference TRBV7-9 and TRBJ2-4, reads DTGVSQNPRHKITKRGQNVTFRCDPISEHNRLYWYRQTLGQGPEFLTYFQNEAQLEKSRLLSDRFSAERPKGSFSTLEIQRTEQGDSAMYLCASSSTKAKNIQYFGAGTRLSVL.

This clone was counted only a few times. The chain recombines TRBV7-9 with TRBJ2-3; no clear D gene. The CDR3 length is 15 residues. Germline values: CDR1 SEHNR, CDR2 FQNEAQ (reference sequence). Trimming took off 5 bases at V and 2 bases at J, with 14 bases between the two ends. This CDR3 reads CASSRRGGLTDTQYF. The CDR3 DNA reads as TGTGCCAGCAGCCGCCGAGGTGGCCTCACAGATACGCAGTATTTT.

The chain couples TRBV9 to TRBJ2-1; D uncertain. The V and J ends lost 0 bases and 9 bases respectively, with 10 bases between them. The CDR3 has 13 residues. Germline assignment: CDR1 SGDLS and CDR2 YYNGEE. CDR3 residues: CASSVALVGEQFF. Written as DNA, the CDR3 is TGTGCCAGCAGCGTAGCTCTCGTCGGTGAGCAGTTCTTC.

The V call is TRBV7-8, the J call TRBJ2-5; tentatively, D is TRBD1 (6 bases). The CDR3 has 13 amino acids. Germline V gives CDR1 SGHVS, CDR2 FQNEAQ. Trimming left V 1 base short and J 5 bases short, with 8 bases between. This chain's CDR3 is CASSLGQGETQYF. Here the CDR3 DNA reads TGTGCCAGCAGCTTAGGCCAGGGGGAGACCCAGTACTTC.

Here the CDR3 reads CASRVTNYNEQFF. In nucleotides, the CDR3 is TGTGCCAGCAGGGTAACTAATTACAATGAGCAGTTCTTC. The V and J genes are TRBV6-1 and TRBJ2-1; D gene ambiguous. Trimming took off 6 bases at V and 4 bases at J, with 10 bases between the two ends. The CDR3 sequence is 13 residues long. The V gene's germline CDR1 is MNHNS and CDR2 SASEGT.

V usage is TRBV19 and J usage is TRBJ2-1; no firm D call. This CDR3 contains 14 residues. V was pared by 6 bases and J by 0 bases, with 9 bases between. Germline CDR1 and CDR2: LNHDA and SQIVND (reference sequence). The CDR3 protein is CASSPKRSYNEQFF. The CDR3 bases are TGTGCCAGTAGCCCTAAACGCTCCTACAATGAGCAGTTCTTC. The full variable domain, with the rest looked up from reference TRBV19 and TRBJ2-1, is DGGITQSPKYLFRKEGQNVTLSCEQNLNHDAMYWYRQDPGQGLRLIYYSQIVNDFQKGDIAEGYSVSREKKESFPLTVTSAQKNPTAFYLCASSPKRSYNEQFFGPGTRLTVL.

Turning to this clone: Germline is not matched at one junction end, which may reflect a read error. The rearrangement uses TRBV4-2 and TRBJ1-1; possibly TRBD1 for D (5 bases). The CDR3 consists of 21 residues. Germline loops: CDR1 LGHNA, CDR2 YNFKEQ. The CDR3 region has the DNA TGTGCCAGCCGCCACGTTCAGACTGGGGCTTTAGTCAGCTTCCTGAACACTGAAGCTTTCTTT. It specifies CASRHVQTGALVSFLNTEAFF.

This clone was counted only a few times. The chain is built from TRBV7-3 and TRBJ1-2; D is unresolved. The germline gives CDR1 SGHTA, CDR2 FQGTGA. V lost 0 bases to trimming and J lost 2 bases, with 10 bases between them. The CDR3 totals 15 residues. CDR3 DNA: TGTGCCAGCAGCTTAACTGGGATTGGCAACTATGGCTACACCTTC. Translating it yields CASSLTGIGNYGYTF.

The chain recombines TRBV7-9 with TRBJ1-2; 7 bases agree with TRBD1. CDR3 length equals 14 residues. CDR1 is SEHNR and CDR2 is FQNEAQ in the germline V gene (reference sequence). V was pared by 5 bases and J by 4 bases, with 7 bases of the junction left unmatched. CDR3 DNA sequence: TGTGCCAGCAGCCCGAGGACAGGCCCCTATGGCTACACCTTC. It yields the protein CASSPRTGPYGYTF.

This clone occurred a few times. The chain links TRBV28 to TRBJ1-4, with a tentative D call TRBD1 (5 bases). The V gene lost 8 bases and the J gene lost 6 bases, with 13 bases spanning the gap. This CDR3 region has 13 residues. The germline V gene has CDR1 MDHEN and CDR2 SYDVKM. CDR3 bases: TGTGCCAGCGGGACGGAGGGCTATGAAAAACTGTTTTTT. This encodes CASGTEGYEKLFF.

V usage is TRBV11-3 and J usage is TRBJ2-1, with 11 bases aligning to TRBD1. The J segment lost 5 bases and the V segment lost 6 bases, leaving 9 bases of the junction unmatched. This CDR3 contains 16 residues. Germline V gene sequence: CDR1 SGHNT, CDR2 YENEEA. CDR3 loop: CASSSPGQGVNNEQFF. The DNA for the CDR3 is TGTGCCAGCAGTTCCCCGGGACAGGGGGTCAACAATGAGCAGTTCTTC.

The chain employs TRBV29-1 and TRBJ2-7; D is unresolved. Germline CDR1 is SQVTM and CDR2 is ANQGSEA. CDR3 size: 11 residues. The V end was cut by 6 bases, the J end by 1 base, with 7 bases between. CDR3: CSVEQSYEQYF. In DNA form, the CDR3 reads TGCAGCGTAGAACAGTCCTACGAGCAGTACTTC.